This TCR beta chain was captured in a study of identical twins. This clonotype was recorded at least ten times. Its antigen is undetermined. Findings of the study overall: Cord blood beta clonotypes present at high abundance carried fewer insertions; no such pattern appeared in memory repertoires. Zero-insertion results could be subject to partial confounding by invariant MAIT and iNKT cells.

CDR1 and CDR2 from the germline V gene are MNHEY and SVGAGI. The CDR3 has 15 residues. The germline V and J ends were trimmed by 2 bases and 6 bases, with 16 bases remaining between them. cDNA molecules carried unique molecular identifiers, and template switching added a universal primer site. TCRdb itself ran the 5' RACE reads through MiXCR, one entry per CDR3 protein. The sample holds roughly 230,000 distinct CDR3 sequences; around 8.3% are singletons and the top ten take roughly 3%. These data are also associated with another study on yellow fever vaccine responses in identical twins. That paper notes: Each twin's T cell response to the vaccine was reported to look partly convergent and partly personalized.

V gene TRBV6-5 combines with J gene TRBJ1-2, with D maybe TRBD1 (5 bases). The sequencing sample was made of CD8+ T cells sorted from blood. The clonotype originates from a woman between 18 and 29 years old in good health. CDR3 residues: CASSYVPTGEHGYTF. The CDR3 nucleotides read TGTGCCAGCAGTTACGTCCCAACAGGCGAGCATGGCTACACCTTC.